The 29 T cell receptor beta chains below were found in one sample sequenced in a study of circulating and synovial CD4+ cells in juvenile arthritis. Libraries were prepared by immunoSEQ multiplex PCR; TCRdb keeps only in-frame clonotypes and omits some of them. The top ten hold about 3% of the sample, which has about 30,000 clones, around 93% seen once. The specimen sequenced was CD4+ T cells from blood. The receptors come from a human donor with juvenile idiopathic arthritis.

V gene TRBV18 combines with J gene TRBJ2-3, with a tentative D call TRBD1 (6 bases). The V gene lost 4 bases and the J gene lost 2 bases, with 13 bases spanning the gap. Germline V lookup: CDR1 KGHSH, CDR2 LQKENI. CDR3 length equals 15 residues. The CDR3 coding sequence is TGTGCCAGCTCACTGGACAGCCCACCCACAGATACGCAGTATTTT. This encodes CASSLDSPPTDTQYF.

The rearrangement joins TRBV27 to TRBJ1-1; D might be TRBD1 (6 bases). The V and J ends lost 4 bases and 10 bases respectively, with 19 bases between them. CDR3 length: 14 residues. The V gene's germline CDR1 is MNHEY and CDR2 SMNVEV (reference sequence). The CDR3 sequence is CASSSLRGGARAFF. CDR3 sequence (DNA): TGTGCCAGCAGTTCCCTCCGTGGGGGGGCGCGAGCTTTCTTT.

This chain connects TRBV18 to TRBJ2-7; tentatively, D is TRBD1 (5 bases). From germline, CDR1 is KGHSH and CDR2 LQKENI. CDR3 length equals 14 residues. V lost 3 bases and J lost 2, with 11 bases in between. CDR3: CASSPQGGTYEQYF. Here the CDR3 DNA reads TGTGCCAGCTCACCCCAGGGTGGAACCTACGAGCAGTACTTC.

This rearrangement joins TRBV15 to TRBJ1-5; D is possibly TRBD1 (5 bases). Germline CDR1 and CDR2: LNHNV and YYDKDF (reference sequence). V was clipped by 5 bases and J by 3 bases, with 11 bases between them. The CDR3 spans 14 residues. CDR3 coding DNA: TGTGCCACCAGCGGGGGACTGAACAATCAGCCCCAGCATTTT. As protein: CATSGGLNNQPQHF.

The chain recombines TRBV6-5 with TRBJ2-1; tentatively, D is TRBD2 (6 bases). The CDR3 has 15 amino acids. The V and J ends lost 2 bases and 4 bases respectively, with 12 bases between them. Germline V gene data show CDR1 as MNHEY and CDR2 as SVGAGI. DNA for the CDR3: TGTGCCAGCAGTTACCGGCGGGATGTTTACAATGAGCAGTTCTTC. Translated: CASSYRRDVYNEQFF.

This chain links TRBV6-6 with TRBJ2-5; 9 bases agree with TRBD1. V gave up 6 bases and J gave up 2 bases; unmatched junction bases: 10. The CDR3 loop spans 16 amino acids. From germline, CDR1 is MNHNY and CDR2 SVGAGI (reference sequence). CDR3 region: CASSPLTGGRQETQYF. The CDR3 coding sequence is TGTGCCAGCAGCCCTCTCACAGGGGGCCGTCAAGAGACCCAGTACTTC.

CDR3 nucleotide sequence: TGTGCCAGCAGCTCGGGGGCTGGGGCCAACGTCCTGACTTTC. It translates to CASSSGAGANVLTF. The chain combines TRBV11-2 with TRBJ2-6, with a weak D call TRBD2 (6 bases). The CDR3 spans 14 residues. Trimming pared 4 bases from V and 2 bases from J, leaving 6 bases between. Germline values: CDR1 SGHAT, CDR2 FQNNGV. Full variable domain (rest looked up from reference TRBV11-2 and TRBJ2-6): EAGVAQSPRYKIIEKRQSVAFWCNPISGHATLYWYQQILGQGPKLLIQFQNNGVVDDSQLPKDRFSAERLKGVDSTLKIQPAKLEDSAVYLCASSSGAGANVLTFGAGSRLTVL.

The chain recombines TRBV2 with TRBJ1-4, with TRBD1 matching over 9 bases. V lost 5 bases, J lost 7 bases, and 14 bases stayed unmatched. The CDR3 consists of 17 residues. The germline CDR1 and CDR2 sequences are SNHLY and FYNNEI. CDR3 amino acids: CASSRDRVKASGEKLFF. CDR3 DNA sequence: TGTGCCAGCAGTCGGGACAGGGTAAAGGCATCTGGTGAAAAACTGTTTTTT.

CDR3 in DNA: TGTGCCAGCAGGGAAGACGACAGGGCTGTAGAATGGAGAGATACGCAGTATTTT. Its protein product is CASREDDRAVEWRDTQYF. The V gene is TRBV9, the J gene TRBJ2-3; 7 bases align to TRBD1. The germline V gene encodes CDR1 SGDLS and CDR2 YYNGEE. Unmatched junction bases numbered 20, after V lost 5 bases and J lost 5 bases. CDR3 length: 18 residues.

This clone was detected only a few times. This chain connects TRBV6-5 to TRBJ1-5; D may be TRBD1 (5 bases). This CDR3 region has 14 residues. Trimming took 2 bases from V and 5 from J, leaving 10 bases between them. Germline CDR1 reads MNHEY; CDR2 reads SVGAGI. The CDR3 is CASSYERDYQPQHF. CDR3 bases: TGTGCCAGCAGTTACGAGAGGGACTATCAGCCCCAGCATTTT.

CDR3 sequence (DNA): TGTGCCAGCCGCCGGGGGACTAGCGGCTCCATTACGGAGCAGTACTTC. It codes for CASRRGTSGSITEQYF. This chain joins TRBV7-6 and TRBJ2-5, with 11 bases matching TRBD2. The CDR3 covers 16 residues. Germline values: CDR1 SGHVS, CDR2 FNYEAQ. V shed 8 bases, J shed 11 bases, and the junction held 19 bases outside the gene matches.

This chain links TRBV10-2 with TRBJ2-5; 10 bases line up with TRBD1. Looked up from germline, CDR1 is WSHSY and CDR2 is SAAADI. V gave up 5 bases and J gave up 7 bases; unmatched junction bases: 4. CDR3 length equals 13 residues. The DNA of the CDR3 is TGCGCCAGCAGTTACGGACAGGGGGGGACCCAGTACTTC. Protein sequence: CASSYGQGGTQYF.

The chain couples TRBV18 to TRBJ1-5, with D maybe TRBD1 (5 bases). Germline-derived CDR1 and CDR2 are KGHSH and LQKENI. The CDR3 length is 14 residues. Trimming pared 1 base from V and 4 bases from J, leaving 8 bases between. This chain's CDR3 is CASSPLDRNQPQHF. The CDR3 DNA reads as TGTGCCAGCTCACCACTTGACAGAAATCAGCCCCAGCATTTT.

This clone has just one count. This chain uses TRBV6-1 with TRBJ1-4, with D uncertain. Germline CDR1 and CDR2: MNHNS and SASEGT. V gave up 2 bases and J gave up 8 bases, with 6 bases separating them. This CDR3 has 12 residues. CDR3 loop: CASSERREKLFF. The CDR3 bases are TGTGCCAGCAGTGAACGGAGGGAAAAACTGTTTTTT.

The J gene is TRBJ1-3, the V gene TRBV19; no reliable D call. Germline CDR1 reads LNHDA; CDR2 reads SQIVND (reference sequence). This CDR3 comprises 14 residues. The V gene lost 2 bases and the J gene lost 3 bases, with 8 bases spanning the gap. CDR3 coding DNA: TGTGCCAGTAGTATACCCAGGAATGGAAACACCATATATTTT. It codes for CASSIPRNGNTIYF.

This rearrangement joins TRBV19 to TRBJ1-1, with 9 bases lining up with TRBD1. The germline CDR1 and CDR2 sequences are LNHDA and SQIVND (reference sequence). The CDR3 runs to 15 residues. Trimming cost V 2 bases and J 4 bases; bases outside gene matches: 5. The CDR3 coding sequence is TGTGCCAGTAGTATATACGTGACAGGGGGCACTGAAGCTTTCTTT. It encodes CASSIYVTGGTEAFF.

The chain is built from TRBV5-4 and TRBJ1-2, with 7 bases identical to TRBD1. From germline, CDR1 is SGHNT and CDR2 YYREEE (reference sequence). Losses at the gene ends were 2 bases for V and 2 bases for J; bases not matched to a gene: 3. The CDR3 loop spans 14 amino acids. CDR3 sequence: CASSLGRGNYGYTF. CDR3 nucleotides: TGTGCCAGCAGCTTAGGCAGGGGGAACTATGGCTACACCTTC.

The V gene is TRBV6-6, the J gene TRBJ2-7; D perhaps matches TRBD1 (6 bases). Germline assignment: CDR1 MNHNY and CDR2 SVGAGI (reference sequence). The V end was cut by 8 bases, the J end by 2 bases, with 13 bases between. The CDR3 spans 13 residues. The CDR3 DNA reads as TGTGCCAGCCAGGCAGGGGACCCCTACGAGCAGTACTTC. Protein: CASQAGDPYEQYF.

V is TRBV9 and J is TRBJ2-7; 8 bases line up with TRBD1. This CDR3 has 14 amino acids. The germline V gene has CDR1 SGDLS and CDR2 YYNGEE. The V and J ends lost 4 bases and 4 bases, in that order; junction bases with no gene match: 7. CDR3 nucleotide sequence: TGTGCCAGCAGCTTGGACAGGGCTTCGTACGAGCAGTACTTC. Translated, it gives CASSLDRASYEQYF.

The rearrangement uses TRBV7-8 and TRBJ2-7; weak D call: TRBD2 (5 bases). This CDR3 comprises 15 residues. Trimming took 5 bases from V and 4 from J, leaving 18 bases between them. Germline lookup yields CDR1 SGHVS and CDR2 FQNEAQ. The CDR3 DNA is TGTGCCAGCAGCCCGCGGGCCCGAAATCTTTACGAGCAGTACTTC. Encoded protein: CASSPRARNLYEQYF.

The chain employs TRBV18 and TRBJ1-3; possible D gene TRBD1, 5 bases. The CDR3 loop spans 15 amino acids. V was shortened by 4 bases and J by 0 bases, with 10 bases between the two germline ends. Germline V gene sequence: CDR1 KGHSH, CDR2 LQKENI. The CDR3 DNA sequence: TGTGCCAGCTCACTTGGGACTGCCTCTGGAAACACCATATATTTT. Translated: CASSLGTASGNTIYF.

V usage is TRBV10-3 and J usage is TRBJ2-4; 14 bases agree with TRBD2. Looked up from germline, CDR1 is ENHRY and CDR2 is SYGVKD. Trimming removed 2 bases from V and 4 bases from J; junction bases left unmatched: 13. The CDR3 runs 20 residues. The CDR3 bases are TGTGCCATCAGTGAGGGGACTAGCGGGAGAAAGGGGTTGACAAAAAACATTCAGTACTTC. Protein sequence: CAISEGTSGRKGLTKNIQYF.

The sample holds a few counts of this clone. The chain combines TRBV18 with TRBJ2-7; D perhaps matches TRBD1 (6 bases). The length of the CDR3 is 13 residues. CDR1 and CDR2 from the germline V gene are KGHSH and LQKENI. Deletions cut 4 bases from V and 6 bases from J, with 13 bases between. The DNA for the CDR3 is TGTGCCAGCTCACGACGACAGGACGGCGAGCAGTACTTC. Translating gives CASSRRQDGEQYF.

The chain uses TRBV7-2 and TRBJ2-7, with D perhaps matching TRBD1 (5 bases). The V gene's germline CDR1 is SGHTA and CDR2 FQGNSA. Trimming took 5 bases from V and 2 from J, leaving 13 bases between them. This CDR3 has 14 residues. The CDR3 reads CASSLIQAPYEQYF. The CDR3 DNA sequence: TGTGCCAGCAGCCTTATACAGGCCCCCTACGAGCAGTACTTC.

CDR3 coding DNA: TGTGCCAGCAGTGGGGGACTGCCACTCACAGATACGCAGTATTTT. This codes for CASSGGLPLTDTQYF. V is TRBV28 and J is TRBJ2-3; tentatively, D is TRBD2 (6 bases). Trimming took off 5 bases at V and 2 bases at J, with 14 bases between the two ends. The CDR3 covers 15 residues. The germline V gene encodes CDR1 MDHEN and CDR2 SYDVKM.

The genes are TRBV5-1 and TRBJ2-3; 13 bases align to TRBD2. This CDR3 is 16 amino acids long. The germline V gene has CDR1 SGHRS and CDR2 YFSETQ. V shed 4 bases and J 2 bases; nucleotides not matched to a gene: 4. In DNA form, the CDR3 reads TGCGCCAGCAGCGACGGACTAGCGGGAGCCACAGATACGCAGTATTTT. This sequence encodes CASSDGLAGATDTQYF.

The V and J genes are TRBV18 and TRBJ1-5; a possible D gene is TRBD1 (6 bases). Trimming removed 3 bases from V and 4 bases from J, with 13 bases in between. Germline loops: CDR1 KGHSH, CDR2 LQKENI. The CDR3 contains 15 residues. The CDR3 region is CASSPGGAGNQPQHF. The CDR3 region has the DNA TGTGCCAGCTCACCCGGGGGGGCAGGGAATCAGCCCCAGCATTTT.

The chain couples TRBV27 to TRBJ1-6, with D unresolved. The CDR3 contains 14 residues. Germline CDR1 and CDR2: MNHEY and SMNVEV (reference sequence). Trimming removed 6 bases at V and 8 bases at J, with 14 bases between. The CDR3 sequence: CASRVRRLDSPLHF. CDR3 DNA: TGTGCCAGCAGGGTCAGGAGGTTAGATTCACCCCTCCACTTT.

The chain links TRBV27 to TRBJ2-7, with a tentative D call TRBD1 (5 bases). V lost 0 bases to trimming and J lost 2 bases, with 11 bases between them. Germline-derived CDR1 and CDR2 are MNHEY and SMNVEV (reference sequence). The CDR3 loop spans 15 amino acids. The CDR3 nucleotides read TGTGCCAGCAGTTTATCCCACAGGCACCCCTACGAGCAGTACTTC. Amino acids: CASSLSHRHPYEQYF.